This entry lists 15 T cell receptor beta chains sequenced from one sample in a study of T cells in women clearing cervical HPV infection. Profiled with immunoSEQ multiplex PCR; TCRdb holds only in-frame clones, not every one. The sample totals about 12,000 clones; its top ten clones hold approximately 9.3%. The sequenced sample consisted of blood buffy coat. All receptors come from a woman between 18 and 75 years old with a cervical HPV16 infection that either progressed to CIN3+ or cleared (not recorded which).

Points on this clone: The read gets to within 3 residues of the CDR3 end, and the germline J gene fills in the rest. The chain couples TRBV7-2 to TRBJ2-3; 9 nucleotides match TRBD1. J was trimmed by 3 bases and V by 5 bases; bases with no gene match: 6. The CDR3 loop spans 15 amino acids. Germline loops: CDR1 SGHTA, CDR2 FQGNSA. CDR3 DNA, as far as it was read: TGTGCCAGCAGCCAGCAGGGACAGGGAACAGATACG. Translated: CASSQQGQGTDT. The whole CDR3 protein reads CASSQQGQGTDTQYF. Supplemented by reference TRBV7-2 and TRBJ2-3, the full variable domain reads GAGVSQSPSNKVTEKGKDVELRCDPISGHTALYWYRQSLGQGLEFLIYFQGNSAPDKSGLPSDRFSAERTGGSVSTLTIQRTQQEDSAVYLCASSQQGQGTDTQYFGPGTRLTVL.

In the case of this clone: The CDR3 goes on 3 residues after the read ends, and that part is filled in from the germline J gene. The rearrangement links TRBV2 to TRBJ1-1; possibly TRBD1 for D (5 bases). This CDR3 is 16 amino acids long. The germline V gene has CDR1 SNHLY and CDR2 FYNNEI. V was clipped by 0 bases and J by 3 bases, with 14 bases between them. CDR3 DNA (partial): TGTGCCAGCAGTGAAGCGCCGGGGGAGTTGGACACTGAA. As protein: CASSEAPGELDTE. The whole CDR3 region reads CASSEAPGELDTEAFF.

As concerns this clone: The CDR3 extends 3 residues past the end of the read, so its final part is completed from the germline J gene. The chain combines TRBV11-2 with TRBJ2-2; 7 bases are a match to TRBD1. Germline CDR1 is SGHAT and CDR2 is FQNNGV. The CDR3 has 14 amino acids. V shed 5 bases and J 5 bases; nucleotides not matched to a gene: 5. The part of the CDR3 DNA that was read is TGTGCCAGCAGCGAGGACAGGCTGACCGGGGAG. Protein sequence: CASSEDRLTGE. The full CDR3 protein reads CASSEDRLTGELFF.

Of note for this clone: The read comes to an end 3 residues before the CDR3 does, leaving the germline J gene to fill in the end. The chain joins TRBV15 to TRBJ2-7, with TRBD2 identical over 13 bases. The germline CDR1 and CDR2 sequences are LNHNV and YYDKDF (reference sequence). With 3 bases clipped from V and 5 bases from J, the junction kept 4 bases outside the gene matches. This CDR3 contains 15 residues. CDR3 residues: CATSSGTSGVDEQYF. Partial CDR3 DNA: TGTGCCACCAGCAGTGGGACTAGCGGGGTTGACGAG.

A note on this clone: The sequenced fragment ends 3 residues before the CDR3 boundary, so the rest is inferred from the germline J gene. The chain has TRBV7-9 and TRBJ2-7; no clear D gene. Germline assignment: CDR1 SEHNR and CDR2 FQNEAQ (reference sequence). The CDR3 runs 13 residues. The V and J ends lost 1 base and 3 bases respectively, with 7 bases between them. CDR3 residues: CASSLVRIYEQYF. CDR3 DNA, as far as it was read: TGTGCCAGCAGCTTAGTCAGGATCTACGAG.

For this clone: The junction shows a germline mismatch at one end, possibly a read error. The read ends 3 residues shy of where the CDR3 ends; the end is completed using the germline J gene. The chain couples TRBV4-2 to TRBJ2-3, with D maybe TRBD1 (5 bases). The V gene's germline CDR1 is LGHNA and CDR2 YNFKEQ. The CDR3 is made up of 15 amino acids. The CDR3 DNA, read in part, is TGCGCCAGCAGCGCCCGCGTGGGGCCAACAGATACG. The encoded protein is CASSARVGPTDT. The CDR3, in full, reads CASSARVGPTDTQYF.

About this clone: Read data end 3 residues before the CDR3 end; the end is taken from the germline J gene. J is TRBJ1-6 and V is TRBV5-5; tentative D call: TRBD1 (6 bases). Trimming cost V 4 bases and J 7 bases, with 15 bases left between them. The CDR3 runs to 15 residues. The germline V gene has CDR1 SGHKS and CDR2 YYEKEE (reference sequence). The CDR3 here is CASSPRTVGNSPLHF. The part of the CDR3 DNA that was read is TGTGCCAGCAGCCCGAGGACAGTGGGGAATTCACCC.

With regard to this clone: The read comes to an end 3 residues before the CDR3 does, leaving the germline J gene to fill in the end. This chain links TRBV7-2 with TRBJ2-2; possible D gene TRBD2, 5 bases. From germline, CDR1 is SGHTA and CDR2 FQGNSA. This CDR3 contains 14 residues. CDR3 residues: CASSAGDPGSPLFF. The CDR3 DNA, read in part, is TGTGCCAGCAGCGCAGGTGATCCGGGGTCACCG.

A word on this clone: The CDR3 end lies 3 residues beyond the end of the read and is filled in from the germline J gene. This chain joins TRBV23-1 and TRBJ2-3, with D possibly being TRBD1 (6 bases). TRBV23-1 is classed as an ORF, of uncertain function. CDR3 length: 20 amino acids. The V gene lost 0 bases and the J gene lost 1 base, with 23 bases spanning the gap. Partial CDR3 DNA: TGCGCCAGCAGTCAATCTCGGGTTGTTGGACAGCTGACCCGCACAGATACG. Translating it yields CASSQSRVVGQLTRTDT. Given in full, the CDR3 is CASSQSRVVGQLTRTDTQYF.

Turning to this clone: The DNA ends 3 residues before the CDR3 does, and the rest of the CDR3 is filled in from the germline J gene. The rearrangement uses TRBV7-2 and TRBJ2-3, with 9 bases lining up with TRBD2. CDR1 is SGHTA, CDR2 FQGNSA, per germline. The CDR3 is 15 amino acids. The sequenced CDR3 bases are TGTGCCAGCAGCTTGGGCGGGGGGGCCTTGGGGACG. Its translation is CASSLGGGALGT. The entire CDR3 sequence reads CASSLGGGALGTQYF.

Points on this clone: From the germline J gene comes the end of the CDR3, since the read stops 3 residues before it. The chain links TRBV30 to TRBJ1-2; 7 bases line up with TRBD1. Germline-derived CDR1 and CDR2 are GTSNPN and SVGIG (reference sequence). The CDR3 runs to 13 residues. The sequenced part of the CDR3 DNA is TGTGCCTGGAGTCGGGACGGGACAGAAGGC. Translation: CAWSRDGTEG. The entire CDR3 is CAWSRDGTEGYTF. The entire variable domain, with the rest obtained from reference TRBV30 and TRBJ1-2, is as follows: SQTIHQWPATLVQPVGSPLSLECTVEGTSNPNLYWYRQAAGRGLQLLFYSVGIGQISSEVPQNLSASRPQDRQFILSSKKLLLSDSGFYLCAWSRDGTEGYTFGSGTRLTVV.

A note on this clone: From the germline J gene comes the end of the CDR3, since the read stops 3 residues before it. This chain links TRBV19 with TRBJ1-3; no firm D call. Deletions cut 5 bases from V and 0 bases from J, with 11 bases between. Germline V lookup: CDR1 LNHDA, CDR2 SQIVND (reference sequence). This CDR3 spans 15 amino acids. CDR3 in amino acids: CASSLSRFSGNTIYF. The CDR3 DNA, read in part, is TGTGCCAGTAGTCTCTCCCGGTTCTCTGGAAACACC.

About this clone itself: The junction and the germline gene differ at one end; a read error may be behind it. The sequenced CDR3 bases are TGCGCCAGCAGCCAGGCAGGACAGTCGCCAAATGAAAAA. Its protein is CASSQAGQSPNEK. The entire CDR3 is CASSQAGQSPNEKLFF. This rearrangement joins TRBV4-2 to TRBJ1-4, with a weak D call TRBD1 (6 bases). Sequencing ends 3 residues short of the CDR3 end; the germline J gene provides the rest. CDR1 and CDR2 from the germline V gene are LGHNA and YNFKEQ. The CDR3 spans 16 residues.

Note on this clone: The read halts 3 residues ahead of the CDR3 end, with the missing end drawn from the germline J gene. The rearrangement links TRBV7-2 to TRBJ1-5, with 8 bases matching TRBD1. Germline CDR1 SGHTA, CDR2 FQGNSA. The CDR3 runs 14 residues. V lost 1 base, J lost 8 bases, and 4 bases stayed unmatched. Incomplete CDR3 DNA: TGTGCCAGCAGCTTAGTTCTGGGACAGGAGCCC. Its protein is CASSLVLGQEP. Given in full, the CDR3 is CASSLVLGQEPQHF.

Concerning this clone: The read is 3 residues too short to cover the CDR3 end, so that end is filled in from the germline J gene. V usage is TRBV5-6 and J usage is TRBJ2-5; D is unclear. This CDR3 is 13 amino acids long. Germline CDR1 and CDR2: SGHDT and YYEEEE. The V end was cut by 2 bases, the J end by 2 bases, with 7 bases between. The CDR3 DNA, read in part, is TGTGCCAGCAGCTTTAGTATTCAAGAGACC. The encoded protein is CASSFSIQET. The CDR3, in full, reads CASSFSIQETQYF. Supplemented by reference TRBV5-6 and TRBJ2-5, the full variable domain reads DAGVTQSPTHLIKTRGQQVTLRCSPKSGHDTVSWYQQALGQGPQFIFQYYEEEERQRGNFPDRFSGHQFPNYSSELNVNALLLGDSALYLCASSFSIQETQYFGPGTRLLVL.